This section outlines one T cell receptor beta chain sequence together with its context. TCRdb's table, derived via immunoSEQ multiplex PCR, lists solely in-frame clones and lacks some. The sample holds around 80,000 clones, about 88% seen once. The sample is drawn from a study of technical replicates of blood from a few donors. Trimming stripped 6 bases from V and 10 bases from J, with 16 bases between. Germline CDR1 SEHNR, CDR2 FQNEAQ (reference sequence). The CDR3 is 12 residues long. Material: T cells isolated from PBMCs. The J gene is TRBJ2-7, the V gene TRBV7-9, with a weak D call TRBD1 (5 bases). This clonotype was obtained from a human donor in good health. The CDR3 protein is CASRSDPGFQYF. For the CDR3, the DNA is TGTGCCAGCAGAAGTGACCCAGGGTTCCAGTACTTC.